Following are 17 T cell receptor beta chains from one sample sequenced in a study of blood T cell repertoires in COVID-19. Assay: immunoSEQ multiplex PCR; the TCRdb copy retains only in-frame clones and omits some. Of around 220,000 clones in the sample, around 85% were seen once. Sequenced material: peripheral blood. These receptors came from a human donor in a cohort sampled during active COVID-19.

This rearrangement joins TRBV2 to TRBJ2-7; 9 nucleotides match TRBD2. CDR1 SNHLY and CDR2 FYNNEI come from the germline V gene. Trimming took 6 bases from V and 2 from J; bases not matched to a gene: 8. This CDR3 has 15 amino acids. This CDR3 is CASSFSGSPPYEQYF. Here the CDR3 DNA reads TGTGCCAGCAGCTTTAGCGGGAGTCCCCCCTACGAGCAGTACTTC.

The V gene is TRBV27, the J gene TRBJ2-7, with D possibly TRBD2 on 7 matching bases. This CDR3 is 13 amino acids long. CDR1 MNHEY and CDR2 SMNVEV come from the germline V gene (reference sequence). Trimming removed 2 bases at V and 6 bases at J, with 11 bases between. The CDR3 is CASSLRGGLEQYF. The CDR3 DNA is TGTGCCAGCAGTTTAAGGGGGGGCCTCGAGCAGTACTTC.

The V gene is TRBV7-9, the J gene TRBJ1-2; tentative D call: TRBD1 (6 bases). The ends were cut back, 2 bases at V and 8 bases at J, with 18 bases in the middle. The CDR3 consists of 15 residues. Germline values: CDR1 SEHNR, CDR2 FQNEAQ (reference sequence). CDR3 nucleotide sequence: TGTGCCAGCAGCTTATCGCCAGGGGCCTTGGGCGGCTACACCTTC. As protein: CASSLSPGALGGYTF.

The CDR3 bases are TGTGCCTGGAAGCAGGGGAAAAATTCACCCCTCCACTTT. Its translation: CAWKQGKNSPLHF. The chain uses TRBV30 and TRBJ1-6, with D perhaps TRBD1 (6 bases). Germline V lookup: CDR1 GTSNPN, CDR2 SVGIG (reference sequence). The CDR3 runs 13 residues. V lost 4 bases, J lost 7 bases, and 11 bases lay in between.

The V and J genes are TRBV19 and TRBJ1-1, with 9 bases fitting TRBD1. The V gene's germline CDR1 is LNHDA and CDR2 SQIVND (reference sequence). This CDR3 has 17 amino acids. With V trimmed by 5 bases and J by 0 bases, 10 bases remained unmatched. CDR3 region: CASSLGTGLIMNTEAFF. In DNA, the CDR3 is TGTGCCAGTAGTCTTGGGACAGGGCTAATCATGAACACTGAAGCTTTCTTT.

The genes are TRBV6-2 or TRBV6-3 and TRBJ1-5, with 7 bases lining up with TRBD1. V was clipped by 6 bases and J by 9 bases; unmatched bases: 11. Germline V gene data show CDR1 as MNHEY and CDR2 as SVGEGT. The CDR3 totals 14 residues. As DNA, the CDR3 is TGTGCCAGCAGCCCTCCCCAGGGGGTGAGGCCCCAGCATTTT. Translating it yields CASSPPQGVRPQHF.

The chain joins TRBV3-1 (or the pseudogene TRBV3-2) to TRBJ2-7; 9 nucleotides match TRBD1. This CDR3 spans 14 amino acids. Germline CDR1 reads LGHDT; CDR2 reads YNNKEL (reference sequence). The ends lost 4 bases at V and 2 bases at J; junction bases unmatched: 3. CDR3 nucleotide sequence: TGTGCCAGCAGCCCTCGGACAGGGGCCTACGAGCAGTACTTC. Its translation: CASSPRTGAYEQYF.

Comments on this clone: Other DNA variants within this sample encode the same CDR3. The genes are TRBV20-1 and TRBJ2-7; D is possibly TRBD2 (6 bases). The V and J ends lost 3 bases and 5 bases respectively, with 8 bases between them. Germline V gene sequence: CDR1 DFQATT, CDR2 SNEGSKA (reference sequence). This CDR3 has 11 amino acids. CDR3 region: CSASSGHEQYF. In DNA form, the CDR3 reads TGCAGTGCTAGTAGCGGTCACGAGCAGTACTTC.

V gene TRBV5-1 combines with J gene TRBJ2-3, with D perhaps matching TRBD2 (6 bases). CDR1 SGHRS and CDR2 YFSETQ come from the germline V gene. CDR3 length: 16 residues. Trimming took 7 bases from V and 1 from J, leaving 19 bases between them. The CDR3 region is CASFRGSPLGTDTQYF. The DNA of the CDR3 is TGCGCCAGCTTTCGGGGGAGTCCCTTGGGCACAGATACGCAGTATTTT.

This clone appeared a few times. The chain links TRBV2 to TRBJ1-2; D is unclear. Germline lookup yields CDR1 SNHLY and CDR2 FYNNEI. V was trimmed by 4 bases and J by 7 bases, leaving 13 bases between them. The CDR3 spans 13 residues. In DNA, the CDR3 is TGTGCCAGCAGTGTCGGGGAGCCCGTTGGCTACACCTTC. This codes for CASSVGEPVGYTF.

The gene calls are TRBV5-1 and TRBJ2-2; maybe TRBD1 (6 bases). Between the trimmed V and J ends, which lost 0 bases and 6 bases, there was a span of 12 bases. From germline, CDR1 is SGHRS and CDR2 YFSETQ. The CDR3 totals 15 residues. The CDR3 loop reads CASSLDRVGAGELFF. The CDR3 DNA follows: TGCGCCAGCAGCTTGGACAGGGTCGGGGCCGGGGAGCTGTTTTTT.

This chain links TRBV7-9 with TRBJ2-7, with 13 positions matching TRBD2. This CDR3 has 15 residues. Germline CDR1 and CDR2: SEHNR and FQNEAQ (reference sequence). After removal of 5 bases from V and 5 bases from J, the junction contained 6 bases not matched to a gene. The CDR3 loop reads CASSPRTSGRDEQYF. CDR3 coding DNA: TGTGCCAGCAGCCCAAGGACTAGCGGGAGAGACGAGCAGTACTTC.

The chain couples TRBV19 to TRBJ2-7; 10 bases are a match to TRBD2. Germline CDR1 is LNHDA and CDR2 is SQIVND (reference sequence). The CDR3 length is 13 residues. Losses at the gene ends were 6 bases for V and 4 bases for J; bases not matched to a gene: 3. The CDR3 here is CASRDSGRYEQYF. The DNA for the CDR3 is TGTGCCAGTAGGGATAGCGGGAGGTACGAGCAGTACTTC.

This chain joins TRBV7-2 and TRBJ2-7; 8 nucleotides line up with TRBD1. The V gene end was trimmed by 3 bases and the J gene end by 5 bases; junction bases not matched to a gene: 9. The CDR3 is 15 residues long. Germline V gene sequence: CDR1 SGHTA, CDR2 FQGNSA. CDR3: CASSFPDRGRNEQYF. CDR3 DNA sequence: TGTGCCAGCAGCTTCCCCGACAGGGGCAGGAACGAGCAGTACTTC.

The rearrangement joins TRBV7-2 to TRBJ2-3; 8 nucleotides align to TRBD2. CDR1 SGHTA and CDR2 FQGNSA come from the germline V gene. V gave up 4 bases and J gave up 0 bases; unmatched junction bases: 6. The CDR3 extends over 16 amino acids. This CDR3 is CASSYHSGMSTDTQYF. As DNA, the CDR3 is TGTGCCAGCAGCTATCATAGCGGGATGAGCACAGATACGCAGTATTTT.

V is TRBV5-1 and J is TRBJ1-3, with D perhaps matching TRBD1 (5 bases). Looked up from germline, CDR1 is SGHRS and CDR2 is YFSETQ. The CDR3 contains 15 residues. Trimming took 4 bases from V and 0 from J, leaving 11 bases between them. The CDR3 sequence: CASSAGRNSGNTIYF. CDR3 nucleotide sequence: TGCGCCAGCAGCGCGGGACGGAACTCTGGAAACACCATATATTTT.

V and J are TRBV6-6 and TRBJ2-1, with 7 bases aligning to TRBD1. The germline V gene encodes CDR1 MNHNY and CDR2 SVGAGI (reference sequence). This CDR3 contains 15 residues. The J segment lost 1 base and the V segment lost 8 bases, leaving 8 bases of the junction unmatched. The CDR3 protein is CASSRTGISYNEQFF. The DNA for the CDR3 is TGTGCCAGCTCTCGGACAGGCATTTCCTACAATGAGCAGTTCTTC.